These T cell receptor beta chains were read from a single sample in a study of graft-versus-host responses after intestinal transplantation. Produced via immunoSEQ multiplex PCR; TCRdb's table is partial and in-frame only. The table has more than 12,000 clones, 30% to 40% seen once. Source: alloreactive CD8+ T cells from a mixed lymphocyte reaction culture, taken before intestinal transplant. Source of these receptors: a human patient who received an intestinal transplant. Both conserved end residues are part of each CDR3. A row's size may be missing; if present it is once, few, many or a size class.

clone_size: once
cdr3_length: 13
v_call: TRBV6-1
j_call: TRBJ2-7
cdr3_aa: CASSPRGPYEQYF

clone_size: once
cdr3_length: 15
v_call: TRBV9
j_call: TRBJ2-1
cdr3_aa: CASSDDGVSYNEQFF

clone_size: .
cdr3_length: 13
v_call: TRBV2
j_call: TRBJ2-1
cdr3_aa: CAMRASGYNEQFF

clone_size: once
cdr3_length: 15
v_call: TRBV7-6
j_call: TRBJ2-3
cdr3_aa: CASSLGGGVTDTQYF

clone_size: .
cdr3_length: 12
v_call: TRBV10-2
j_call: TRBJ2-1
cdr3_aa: CASRLAYNEQFF

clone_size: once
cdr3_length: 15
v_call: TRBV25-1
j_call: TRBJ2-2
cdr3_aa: CASREGTGEIGELFF

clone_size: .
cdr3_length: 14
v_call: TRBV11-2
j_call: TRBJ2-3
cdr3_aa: CASSLYRGPDTQYF

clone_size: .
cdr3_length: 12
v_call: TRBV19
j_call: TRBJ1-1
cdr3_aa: CASSIGATEAFF

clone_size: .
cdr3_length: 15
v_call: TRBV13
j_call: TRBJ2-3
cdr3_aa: CASSFRTGVADTQYF

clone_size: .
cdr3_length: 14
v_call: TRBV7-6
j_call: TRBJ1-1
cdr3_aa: CASSSDGGNTEAFF

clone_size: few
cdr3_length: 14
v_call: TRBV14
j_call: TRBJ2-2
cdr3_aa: CASSQEQETGELFF

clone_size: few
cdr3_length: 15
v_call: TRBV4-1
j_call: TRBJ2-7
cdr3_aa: CASSQADTSSYEQYF

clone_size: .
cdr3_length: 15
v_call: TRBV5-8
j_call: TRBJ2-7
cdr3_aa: CASSLRDSGTYEQYF

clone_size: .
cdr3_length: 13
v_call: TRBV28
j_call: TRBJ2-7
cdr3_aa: CASSSRQGGEQYF

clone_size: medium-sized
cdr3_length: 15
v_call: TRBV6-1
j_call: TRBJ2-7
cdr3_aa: CASTYLDWESYEQYF

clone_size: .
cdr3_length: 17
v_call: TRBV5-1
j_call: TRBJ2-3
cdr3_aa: CASSLYRGLGGTDTQYF